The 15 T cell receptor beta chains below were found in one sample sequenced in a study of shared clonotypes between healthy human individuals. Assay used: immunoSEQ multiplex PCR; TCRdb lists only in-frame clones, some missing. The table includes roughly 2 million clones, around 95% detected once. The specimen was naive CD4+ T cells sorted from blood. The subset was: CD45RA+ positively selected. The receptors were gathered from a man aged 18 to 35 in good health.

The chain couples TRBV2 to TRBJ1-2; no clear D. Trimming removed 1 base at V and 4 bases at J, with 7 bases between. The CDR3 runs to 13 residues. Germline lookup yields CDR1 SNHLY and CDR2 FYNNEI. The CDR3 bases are TGTGCCAGCAGTGAAGGGACGGCCTATGGCTACACCTTC. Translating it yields CASSEGTAYGYTF.

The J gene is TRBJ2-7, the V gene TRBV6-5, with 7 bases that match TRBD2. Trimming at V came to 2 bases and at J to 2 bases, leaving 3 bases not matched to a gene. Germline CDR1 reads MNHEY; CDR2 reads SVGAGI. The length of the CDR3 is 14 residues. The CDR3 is CASSYASGTYEQYF. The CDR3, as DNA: TGTGCCAGCAGTTACGCTAGCGGAACCTACGAGCAGTACTTC.

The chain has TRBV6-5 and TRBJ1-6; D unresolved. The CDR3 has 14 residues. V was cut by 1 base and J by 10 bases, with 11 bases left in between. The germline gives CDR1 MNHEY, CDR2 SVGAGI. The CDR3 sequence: CASSYLRSSSPLHF. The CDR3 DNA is TGTGCCAGCAGTTACTTGCGGTCTAGCTCACCCCTCCACTTT.

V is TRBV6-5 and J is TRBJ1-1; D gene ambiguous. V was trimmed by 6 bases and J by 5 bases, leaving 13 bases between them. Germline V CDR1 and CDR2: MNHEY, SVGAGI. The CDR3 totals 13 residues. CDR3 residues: CASRVNIWTEAFF. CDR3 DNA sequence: TGTGCCAGCAGAGTAAATATTTGGACTGAAGCTTTCTTT.

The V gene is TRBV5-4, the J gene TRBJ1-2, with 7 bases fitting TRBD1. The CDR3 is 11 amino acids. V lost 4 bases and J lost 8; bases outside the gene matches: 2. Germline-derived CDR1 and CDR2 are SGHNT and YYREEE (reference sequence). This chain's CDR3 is CASSQGGGYTF. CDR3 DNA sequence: TGTGCCAGCAGCCAGGGGGGAGGCTACACCTTC.

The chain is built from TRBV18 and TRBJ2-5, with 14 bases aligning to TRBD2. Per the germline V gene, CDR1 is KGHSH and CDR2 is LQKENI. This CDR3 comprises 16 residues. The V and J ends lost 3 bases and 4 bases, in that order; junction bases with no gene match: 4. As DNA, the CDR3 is TGTGCCAGCTCACCGACTAGCGGGGGGGCCTCAGAGACCCAGTACTTC. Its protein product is CASSPTSGGASETQYF. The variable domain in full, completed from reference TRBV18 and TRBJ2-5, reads NAGVMQNPRHLVRRRGQEARLRCSPMKGHSHVYWYRQLPEEGLKFMVYLQKENIIDESGMPKERFSAEFPKEGPSILRIQQVVRGDSAAYFCASSPTSGGASETQYFGPGTRLLVL.

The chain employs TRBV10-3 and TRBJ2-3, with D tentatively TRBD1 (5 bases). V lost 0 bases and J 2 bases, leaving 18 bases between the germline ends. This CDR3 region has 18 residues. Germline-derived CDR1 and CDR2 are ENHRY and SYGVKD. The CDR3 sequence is CAISESRVQAGYTDTQYF. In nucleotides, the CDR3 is TGTGCCATCAGTGAGTCCCGGGTACAGGCTGGCTACACAGATACGCAGTATTTT.

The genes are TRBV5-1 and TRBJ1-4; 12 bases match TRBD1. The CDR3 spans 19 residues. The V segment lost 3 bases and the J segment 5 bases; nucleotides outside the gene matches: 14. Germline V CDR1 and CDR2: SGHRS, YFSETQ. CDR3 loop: CASSWGQGTGGPMNEKLFF. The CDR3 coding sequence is TGCGCCAGCAGCTGGGGCCAGGGGACAGGGGGCCCGATGAATGAAAAACTGTTTTTT.

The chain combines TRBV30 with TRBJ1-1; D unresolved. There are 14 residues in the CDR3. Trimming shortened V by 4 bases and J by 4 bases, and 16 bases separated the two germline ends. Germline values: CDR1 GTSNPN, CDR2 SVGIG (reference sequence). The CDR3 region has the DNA TGTGCCTGGACCTGGTTGACCGGGAGCACTGAAGCTTTCTTT. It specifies CAWTWLTGSTEAFF.

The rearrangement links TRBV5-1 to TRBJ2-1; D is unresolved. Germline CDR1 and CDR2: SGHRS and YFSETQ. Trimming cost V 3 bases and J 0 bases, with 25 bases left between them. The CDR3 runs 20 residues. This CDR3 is CASSSTGYARVLSSYNEQFF. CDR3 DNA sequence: TGCGCCAGCAGCTCTACCGGTTATGCGCGAGTATTGAGCTCCTACAATGAGCAGTTCTTC.

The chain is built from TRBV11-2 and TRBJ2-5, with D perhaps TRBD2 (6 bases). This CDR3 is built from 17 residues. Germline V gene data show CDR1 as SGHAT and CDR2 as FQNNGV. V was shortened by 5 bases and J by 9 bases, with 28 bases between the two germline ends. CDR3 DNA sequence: TGTGCCAGCAGCCTCTACGCCGGACGGGGCTTGTCGGGGGCCCAGTACTTC. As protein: CASSLYAGRGLSGAQYF.

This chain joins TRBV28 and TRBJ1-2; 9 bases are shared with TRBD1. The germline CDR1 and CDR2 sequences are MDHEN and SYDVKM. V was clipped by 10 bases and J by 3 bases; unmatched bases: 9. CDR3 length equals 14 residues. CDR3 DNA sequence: TGTGCCATTCGACGAGACAGGGGGGACTATGGCTACACCTTC. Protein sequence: CAIRRDRGDYGYTF.

CDR3 in amino acids: CASSQEPYNQPQHF. The CDR3 DNA reads TGCGCCAGCAGCCAGGAACCGTACAATCAGCCCCAGCATTTT. This chain connects TRBV4-1 to TRBJ1-5, with D unresolved. Trimming left V 3 bases short and J 3 bases short, with 9 bases between. CDR3 size: 14 residues. CDR1 MGHRA and CDR2 YSYEKL come from the germline V gene.

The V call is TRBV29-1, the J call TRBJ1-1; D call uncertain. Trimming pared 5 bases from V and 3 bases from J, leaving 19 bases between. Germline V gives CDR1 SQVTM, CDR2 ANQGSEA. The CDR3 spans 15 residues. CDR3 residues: CSVHSKAFWDTEAFF. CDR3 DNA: TGCAGCGTTCATTCGAAGGCGTTTTGGGACACTGAAGCTTTCTTT.

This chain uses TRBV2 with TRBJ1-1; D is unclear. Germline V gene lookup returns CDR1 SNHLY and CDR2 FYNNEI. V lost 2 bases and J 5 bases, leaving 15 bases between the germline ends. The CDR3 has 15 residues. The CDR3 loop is CASSERMPVGTEAFF. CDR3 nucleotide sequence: TGTGCCAGCAGTGAAAGGATGCCGGTGGGGACTGAAGCTTTCTTT.